One and the same sample provided the 13 T cell receptor beta chains below, sequenced in a study of PD-1 blockade in classical Hodgkin lymphoma. Every patient relapsed after autologous stem cell transplantation, and brentuximab vedotin exposure varied. Clones were read by immunoSEQ multiplex PCR, and TCRdb kept only the in-frame ones, dropping some. The data show about 84,000 clones, roughly 89% seen once. Sequenced here: peripheral blood mononuclear cells (PBMCs), sampled at baseline. These receptors came from a human donor with classical Hodgkin lymphoma.

V and J are TRBV6-5 and TRBJ1-2; 7 nucleotides line up with TRBD1. Trimming removed 0 bases from V and 5 bases from J; junction bases left unmatched: 6. Germline CDR1 MNHEY, CDR2 SVGAGI. CDR3 size: 15 residues. The CDR3 DNA reads as TGTGCCAGCAGTTACTCCTCGCTCAGGGGGTATGGCTACACCTTC. This encodes CASSYSSLRGYGYTF.

J is TRBJ1-1 and V is TRBV4-1; possibly TRBD1 for D (6 bases). The V end was cut by 4 bases, the J end by 2 bases, with 11 bases between. The CDR3 sequence is 14 residues long. CDR1 and CDR2 from the germline V gene are MGHRA and YSYEKL. This CDR3 is CASSLGTFNTEAFF. DNA for the CDR3: TGCGCCAGCAGCCTTGGGACATTTAACACTGAAGCTTTCTTT.

The J gene is TRBJ1-1, the V gene TRBV27, with no clear D. Germline assignment: CDR1 MNHEY and CDR2 SMNVEV (reference sequence). The CDR3 loop spans 11 amino acids. The ends were cut back, 6 bases at V and 5 bases at J, with 7 bases in the middle. The CDR3 loop is CASSLGTEAFF. The CDR3 coding sequence is TGTGCCAGCAGCCTAGGGACTGAAGCTTTCTTT.

V gene TRBV19 combines with J gene TRBJ2-5; D is perhaps TRBD1 (7 bases). V was trimmed by 8 bases and J by 1 base, leaving 11 bases between them. Germline V gives CDR1 LNHDA, CDR2 SQIVND (reference sequence). The CDR3 extends over 13 amino acids. CDR3 nucleotide sequence: TGTGCCAGTCGCGGGACAGTCCAAGAGACCCAGTACTTC. It translates to CASRGTVQETQYF.

The J gene is TRBJ2-1, the V gene TRBV2, with 12 bases that match TRBD2. In germline, CDR1 is SNHLY, CDR2 FYNNEI. V lost 5 bases and J lost 0; bases outside the gene matches: 2. This CDR3 is built from 16 residues. This CDR3 reads CASSPTSGSSYNEQFF. CDR3 DNA sequence: TGTGCCAGCAGTCCGACTAGCGGGAGCTCCTACAATGAGCAGTTCTTC.

This chain links TRBV5-1 with TRBJ2-2, with D perhaps TRBD1 (6 bases). Per germline, CDR1 SGHRS and CDR2 YFSETQ. V was trimmed by 4 bases and J by 6 bases, leaving 19 bases between them. The CDR3 contains 16 residues. The CDR3 bases are TGCGCCAGCAGCCGAACCAGGGGATGGGCGCCCGGGGAGCTGTTTTTT. Amino acids: CASSRTRGWAPGELFF.

CDR3 residues: CASSINIRVRTNEKLFF. In DNA, the CDR3 is TGTGCCAGTAGTATCAATATTCGTGTCAGGACTAATGAAAAACTGTTTTTT. V usage is TRBV19 and J usage is TRBJ1-4; D is undetermined. Trimming took off 3 bases at V and 2 bases at J, with 16 bases between the two ends. The length of the CDR3 is 17 residues. Germline V gene lookup returns CDR1 LNHDA and CDR2 SQIVND (reference sequence). Filled out from reference TRBV19 and TRBJ1-4, the complete variable domain reads DGGITQSPKYLFRKEGQNVTLSCEQNLNHDAMYWYRQDPGQGLRLIYYSQIVNDFQKGDIAEGYSVSREKKESFPLTVTSAQKNPTAFYLCASSINIRVRTNEKLFFGSGTQLSVL.

V gene TRBV12-5 combines with J gene TRBJ1-1; 10 nucleotides align to TRBD1. The CDR3 is made up of 15 amino acids. The J segment lost 7 bases and the V segment lost 1 base, leaving 6 bases of the junction unmatched. The germline CDR1 and CDR2 sequences are LGHNT and FRNRAP. The CDR3 DNA sequence: TGTGCTAGTGGTTTGGGGGCGACAGGGGGCCTTGAAGCTTTCTTT. This sequence encodes CASGLGATGGLEAFF.

This clone was observed a few times. This chain uses TRBV10-2 with TRBJ1-1; D is unresolved. Trimming took 3 bases from V and 1 from J, leaving 12 bases between them. Germline lookup yields CDR1 WSHSY and CDR2 SAAADI. CDR3 size: 15 residues. The CDR3 coding sequence is TGCGCCAGCAGTGACGGCCCAGGAGGGAACACTGAAGCTTTCTTT. Its translation is CASSDGPGGNTEAFF.

The gene calls are TRBV11-2 and TRBJ2-7; no clear D gene. Germline V gives CDR1 SGHAT, CDR2 FQNNGV. This CDR3 has 14 residues. V dropped 5 bases and J dropped 4 bases, with 15 bases sitting between them. As DNA, the CDR3 is TGTGCCAGCAGCCCGTCTAAGAAGCAGTACGAGCAGTACTTC. It yields the protein CASSPSKKQYEQYF.

The gene calls are TRBV6-4 and TRBJ2-3; TRBD1 agrees at 7 bases. V was pared by 4 bases and J by 4 bases, with 5 bases of the junction left unmatched. The CDR3 sequence is 14 residues long. Germline assignment: CDR1 MRHNA and CDR2 SNTAGT. DNA for the CDR3: TGTGCCAGCAGTGTAGGGGGCAGCGCAGATACGCAGTATTTT. Translating it yields CASSVGGSADTQYF.

The CDR3 nucleotides read TGTGCCAGCAGTGGGTCTCCCGGGAGCGTTATCGGTGGTGAGCAGTTCTTC. Translating gives CASSGSPGSVIGGEQFF. The chain recombines TRBV6-1 with TRBJ2-1; tentative D call: TRBD2 (6 bases). CDR3 size: 17 residues. Between the trimmed V and J ends, which lost 4 bases and 9 bases, there was a span of 25 bases. Germline loops: CDR1 MNHNS, CDR2 SASEGT.

The rearrangement joins TRBV10-2 to TRBJ1-2; D is possibly TRBD1 (6 bases). This CDR3 has 14 amino acids. The germline CDR1 and CDR2 sequences are WSHSY and SAAADI. Trimming took off 0 bases at V and 2 bases at J, with 7 bases between the two ends. In DNA form, the CDR3 reads TGCGCCAGCAGTGAGTCAGGGGGGAACTATGGCTACACCTTC. This codes for CASSESGGNYGYTF.